Below are 21 T cell receptor beta chains sequenced from a single sample in a study of blood T cell repertoires in COVID-19. The data were produced by immunoSEQ multiplex PCR, yet TCRdb's version contains in-frame clones alone and is incomplete. The repertoire holds roughly 240,000 clones, with over 65% as singletons. Sample: peripheral blood. The receptor set was obtained from a man aged 60-69 years who had recovered from COVID-19.

V and J are TRBV6-5 and TRBJ2-7, with TRBD2 as a possible D gene (6 bases). Germline CDR1 reads MNHEY; CDR2 reads SVGAGI. This CDR3 is 15 amino acids long. Trimming took 2 bases from V and 4 from J, leaving 15 bases between them. This CDR3 reads CASSYPGTGEYEQYF. The CDR3 coding sequence is TGTGCCAGCAGTTACCCCGGGACGGGAGAGTACGAGCAGTACTTC.

The chain combines TRBV2 with TRBJ2-5, with a tentative D call TRBD2 (6 bases). Germline CDR1 SNHLY, CDR2 FYNNEI. This CDR3 is 15 amino acids long. Trimming pared 5 bases from V and 2 bases from J, leaving 15 bases between. The CDR3 sequence is CASSPARRGQETQYF. In DNA, the CDR3 is TGTGCCAGCAGTCCGGCGAGGAGGGGTCAAGAGACCCAGTACTTC.

This clone was picked up a small number of times. The chain combines TRBV2 with TRBJ1-1; D not resolved. In germline, CDR1 is SNHLY, CDR2 FYNNEI. The CDR3 runs to 17 residues. V lost 0 bases and J lost 4, with 18 bases in between. CDR3 sequence: CASSEAVGGRRGTEAFF. CDR3 in DNA: TGTGCCAGCAGTGAAGCGGTGGGAGGGAGGCGTGGCACTGAAGCTTTCTTT.

This clone was found once. The chain has TRBV9 and TRBJ2-5; a possible D gene is TRBD1 (5 bases). Germline CDR1 SGDLS, CDR2 YYNGEE. The germline V and J ends were trimmed by 4 bases and 3 bases, with 19 bases remaining between them. The CDR3 length is 16 residues. For the CDR3, the DNA is TGTGCCAGCAGCCCAAGCCGGTACAGGTACGAAGAGACCCAGTACTTC. Amino acids: CASSPSRYRYEETQYF.

This CDR3 reads CASSREGGSYNEQFF. The CDR3 DNA reads TGCGCCAGCAGCCGGGAGGGTGGCTCCTACAATGAGCAGTTCTTC. This chain uses TRBV5-1 with TRBJ2-1; TRBD2 matches 8 bases. From germline, CDR1 is SGHRS and CDR2 YFSETQ. The CDR3 totals 15 residues. V dropped 4 bases and J dropped 0; count of bases not matched to a gene: 3.

The chain links TRBV11-2 to TRBJ2-1; 7 bases align to TRBD1. The CDR3 length is 17 residues. Per the germline V gene, CDR1 is SGHAT and CDR2 is FQNNGV. The trim removed 5 bases at V and 0 bases at J, leaving 10 bases unmatched. The CDR3 reads CASSNRGGGSSYNEQFF. The CDR3 DNA reads as TGTGCCAGCAGCAACAGAGGGGGCGGTAGCTCCTACAATGAGCAGTTCTTC.

The chain carries TRBV19 and TRBJ2-7; 12 bases line up with TRBD2. CDR3 length: 18 amino acids. V trimming: 5 bases; J trimming: 3 bases; junction bases outside the gene matches: 14. Germline values: CDR1 LNHDA, CDR2 SQIVND (reference sequence). The CDR3 loop reads CASSPTPPSGRANYEQYF. In DNA form, the CDR3 reads TGTGCCAGTAGTCCTACTCCTCCTAGCGGGAGGGCTAACTACGAGCAGTACTTC.

This clone was seen once. This chain uses TRBV7-2 with TRBJ2-5, with TRBD2 matching 8 bases. Trimming cost V 4 bases and J 2 bases; bases outside gene matches: 9. CDR1 and CDR2 (germline): SGHTA, FQGNSA. This CDR3 region has 16 residues. CDR3 residues: CASSSTRTSRQETQYF. CDR3 bases: TGTGCCAGCAGCTCTACCCGGACTAGCAGACAAGAGACCCAGTACTTC.

The chain joins TRBV7-2 to TRBJ1-2; 11 bases align to TRBD1. Germline V gene data show CDR1 as SGHTA and CDR2 as FQGNSA. The CDR3 spans 16 residues. With V trimmed by 1 base and J by 2 bases, 3 bases remained unmatched. The CDR3, as DNA: TGTGCCAGCAGCTTAGGATGGACAGGGGGCAACTATGGCTACACCTTC. Translation gives CASSLGWTGGNYGYTF.

The V and J genes are TRBV4-1 and TRBJ2-5; tentative D call: TRBD2 (5 bases). There are 16 residues in the CDR3. Germline assignment: CDR1 MGHRA and CDR2 YSYEKL. With 1 base removed from V and 2 bases from J, the gap between germline ends came to 14 bases. The CDR3: CASSQVEVAPQETQYF. CDR3 sequence (DNA): TGCGCCAGCAGCCAAGTTGAGGTAGCGCCTCAAGAGACCCAGTACTTC.

This clone has just one count. This chain links TRBV6-1 with TRBJ2-1, with D possibly being TRBD2 (5 bases). Trimming cost V 2 bases and J 8 bases, with 7 bases left between them. The CDR3 consists of 12 residues. Germline CDR1 and CDR2: MNHNS and SASEGT. This CDR3 reads CASSEMRDEQFF. The CDR3 nucleotides read TGTGCCAGCAGTGAAATGAGGGATGAGCAGTTCTTC.

The genes are TRBV12-3 or TRBV12-4 and TRBJ1-4, with D possibly TRBD1 on 6 matching bases. CDR3 length: 12 residues. V was cut by 8 bases and J by 11 bases, with 15 bases left in between. This CDR3 is CASYLQGSKLFF. DNA for the CDR3: TGTGCCAGCTATTTACAGGGTAGCAAACTGTTTTTT.

The V gene is TRBV5-4, the J gene TRBJ1-2; D is perhaps TRBD1 (5 bases). The germline V and J ends were trimmed by 4 bases and 2 bases, with 12 bases remaining between them. The CDR3 runs 14 residues. Germline CDR1 reads SGHNT; CDR2 reads YYREEE (reference sequence). The CDR3 region has the DNA TGTGCCAGCAGCCAGTATCAGGGAAACTATGGCTACACCTTC. This sequence encodes CASSQYQGNYGYTF.

The chain is built from TRBV5-1 and TRBJ2-5; the match to TRBD1 covers 7 bases. CDR1 SGHRS and CDR2 YFSETQ come from the germline V gene. V gave up 1 base and J gave up 2 bases; unmatched junction bases: 2. The CDR3 is 14 amino acids. The CDR3 DNA is TGCGCCAGCAGCTTGACGACAGGGCAAGAGACCCAGTACTTC. Translating it yields CASSLTTGQETQYF.

The chain joins TRBV4-2 to TRBJ1-6; a weak D match, TRBD1 (5 bases). The V gene's germline CDR1 is LGHNA and CDR2 YNFKEQ. Trimming shortened V by 4 bases and J by 10 bases, and 14 bases separated the two germline ends. The CDR3 has 14 residues. DNA of the CDR3: TGTGCCAGCAGCCCCAACGGGGGGTACTCACCCCTCCACTTT. The encoded protein is CASSPNGGYSPLHF.

This clone was picked up one time. The chain recombines TRBV18 with TRBJ2-3; 7 positions agree with TRBD1. This CDR3 comprises 14 residues. The V segment lost 4 bases and the J segment 2 bases; nucleotides outside the gene matches: 3. Germline assignment: CDR1 KGHSH and CDR2 LQKENI. DNA for the CDR3: TGTGCCAGCTCACGACAGGGAGCCACAGATACGCAGTATTTT. Amino acids: CASSRQGATDTQYF.

The rearrangement links TRBV11-2 to TRBJ2-2, with D unresolved. This CDR3 is 15 amino acids long. Trimming took off 2 bases at V and 2 bases at J, with 9 bases between the two ends. Germline assignment: CDR1 SGHAT and CDR2 FQNNGV. CDR3 sequence (DNA): TGTGCCAGCAGCTTAACCCCGCGTAACACCGGGGAGCTGTTTTTT. Amino acid sequence: CASSLTPRNTGELFF.

A word on this clone: Other DNA sequences of this sample code for an identical CDR3. The V gene is TRBV11-2, the J gene TRBJ1-1; D perhaps matches TRBD1 (6 bases). The CDR3 runs 14 residues. Germline loops: CDR1 SGHAT, CDR2 FQNNGV. V was pared by 5 bases and J by 6 bases, with 16 bases between. CDR3 region: CASSDRHRAAEAFF. In nucleotides, the CDR3 is TGTGCCAGCAGCGATCGACACAGGGCCGCTGAAGCTTTCTTT.

The V and J genes are TRBV6-5 and TRBJ1-1; TRBD1 agrees at 7 bases. The CDR3 extends over 15 amino acids. V lost 8 bases and J lost 1; bases outside the gene matches: 10. CDR1 MNHEY and CDR2 SVGAGI come from the germline V gene. CDR3 nucleotides: TGTGCCAGCCACGGGGGAAACAGGGGGAACACTGAAGCTTTCTTT. Translating it yields CASHGGNRGNTEAFF.

V and J are TRBV12-5 and TRBJ1-3, with D uncertain. V was shortened by 9 bases and J by 6 bases, with 12 bases between the two germline ends. The CDR3 runs 12 residues. CDR1 LGHNT and CDR2 FRNRAP come from the germline V gene. The CDR3: CASEAVENTIYF. CDR3 in DNA: TGTGCTAGCGAGGCAGTCGAAAACACCATATATTTT.

This clone was counted a single time. This chain links TRBV30 with TRBJ1-2; 7 positions match TRBD1. Trimming took 0 bases from V and 8 from J; bases not matched to a gene: 9. The CDR3 covers 14 residues. Germline values: CDR1 GTSNPN, CDR2 SVGIG (reference sequence). CDR3 DNA sequence: TGTGCCTGGAGTGTACTGTTAGGGACAGACGGCTACACCTTC. It translates to CAWSVLLGTDGYTF.